The source of this T cell receptor (beta chain) is a study of early T cells in non-severe SARS-CoV-2 infection (dated by TCRdb to the early 2020s). Notes on the research overall: Because TCR sequencing was done on bulk RNA from unsorted whole blood, the alpha and beta chains could not be paired. Overall study results and their limits: VDJdb matching was skewed toward anti-spike CD8 responses, so virus-specific expansions were likely underestimated and private and CD4 specificities were missed.

CDR1 and CDR2 are read off the germline V gene as SQVTM and ANQGSEA. Deletion took 5 bases off V and 5 bases off J, with a span of 12 bases between the germline ends. The CDR3 starts with the cysteine, ends with the phenylalanine, and has 12 residues. Just the 36-base CDR3 DNA is kept, in frame starting at base 1. This was a case-control study nested in a cohort of healthcare workers in London, UK, who had nasopharyngeal swab PCR tests and blood samples taken every week. Healthcare workers were recruited between 23 and 31 March 2020, during the week of the UK lockdown, and were followed weekly for up to roughly 15 weeks. Of note for this clonotype: Its antigen is unknown. The record has no base qualities; no much larger clone is one base away.

Libraries were built with 5' RACE. Sequencing took place on a NextSeq 500. Unique molecular identifiers were attached to individual cDNA molecules in the TCR library protocol so that sequencing error and PCR bias could be corrected. Both TCR alpha and beta chains were sequenced, and tight co-correlation was observed between alpha and beta sequence abundances in each sample. As for the original processing: Decombinator V4 was used to annotate the V gene, J gene and CDR3 of the TCR sequences. TCRs were defined as expanded if a significant change between any two time points was detected under a Poisson model with p below 0.0001. TCR abundances were normalised to the total number of TCRs sequenced per sample and were expressed as counts per million. TRAV1-2 paired with TRAJ12, TRAJ20 or TRAJ33 defined MAIT TCRs, while TRAV10 paired with TRAJ18 defined iNKT TCRs. VDJdb, accessed 1 November 2021, was searched for CMV, EBV and SARS-CoV-2 annotated TCRs, with TCRs annotated for multiple antigens excluded. TCRdb passed the public sequencing reads through fastp at Q25 and MiXCR, retaining productive beta sequences. Each CDR3 protein appears once, grouped with its most common genes and DNA. The V and J calls reflect TCRdb's pipeline rather than the authors' work. Within this sample are fewer than 55,000 distinct CDR3 sequences, with less than 9.5% of them counted one time only. Under 5% of the sample lies in the top ten.

Sequenced: whole blood. The receptor was derived from an adult who was a healthcare worker with PCR-confirmed SARS-CoV-2 infection or an uninfected control (not recorded which). This chain is built from TRBV29-1 and TRBJ2-5, with a tentative D gene TRBD2 over 6 matching bases. The CDR3 amino acid sequence is: CSVSGEDETQYF. The DNA sequence is as follows: TGCAGCGTTTCGGGGGAAGACGAGACCCAGTACTTC.